This passage covers 26 T cell receptor beta chains from one sample sequenced in a study of blood T cell repertoires in COVID-19. Profiled with immunoSEQ multiplex PCR; TCRdb holds only in-frame clones, not every one. The sample consists of some 220,000 clones, 65% to 90% of them appearing once. Material for sequencing was peripheral blood. The origin of the receptors is a woman between 70 and 85 years old with COVID-19, enrolled during active disease.

This clone came up a few times. The chain carries TRBV6-5 and TRBJ1-2; 7 bases fit TRBD1. The CDR3 contains 13 residues. Per the germline V gene, CDR1 is MNHEY and CDR2 is SVGAGI. V was pared by 6 bases and J by 6 bases, with 7 bases of the junction left unmatched. CDR3 sequence: CASRETGFNGYTF. CDR3 DNA: TGTGCCAGCAGAGAGACAGGGTTTAATGGCTACACCTTC.

The rearrangement links TRBV5-1 to TRBJ1-2; 11 bases line up with TRBD1. Germline V CDR1 and CDR2: SGHRS, YFSETQ. The trim removed 4 bases at V and 8 bases at J, leaving 7 bases unmatched. This CDR3 is built from 14 residues. The CDR3 here is CASSQGQGARGYTF. CDR3 nucleotide sequence: TGCGCCAGCAGCCAAGGACAGGGGGCGCGGGGCTACACCTTC.

This clone was seen only once. The J gene is TRBJ1-2, the V gene TRBV27; TRBD1 might be the D (6 bases). V lost 4 bases and J lost 5, with 17 bases in between. Germline V gene sequence: CDR1 MNHEY, CDR2 SMNVEV (reference sequence). The CDR3 length is 15 residues. The CDR3 reads CASSYLGTPSYGYTF. In DNA form, the CDR3 reads TGTGCCAGCAGTTACCTCGGGACACCGAGTTATGGCTACACCTTC.

The rearrangement joins TRBV27 to TRBJ1-1; D is possibly TRBD1 (5 bases). The CDR3 is 15 amino acids. V was clipped by 2 bases and J by 0 bases, with 10 bases between them. From germline, CDR1 is MNHEY and CDR2 SMNVEV (reference sequence). The CDR3 bases are TGTGCCAGCAGTTTAGCTAGGGGCCTGAACACTGAAGCTTTCTTT. It yields the protein CASSLARGLNTEAFF.

The V and J genes are TRBV7-9 and TRBJ2-2; TRBD2 matches 9 bases. The junction had 8 bases not matched to a gene; V was cut back by 4 bases and J by 2 bases. This CDR3 has 17 residues. Germline-derived CDR1 and CDR2 are SEHNR and FQNEAQ (reference sequence). This CDR3 reads CASSYRGAGGNTGELFF. The CDR3 nucleotides read TGTGCCAGCAGCTACCGCGGAGCGGGGGGTAACACCGGGGAGCTGTTTTTT.

The V and J genes are TRBV20-1 and TRBJ2-5; 7 bases fit TRBD2. V lost 3 bases and J lost 5; bases outside the gene matches: 15. Germline V gene lookup returns CDR1 DFQATT and CDR2 SNEGSKA (reference sequence). There are 16 residues in the CDR3. CDR3 coding DNA: TGCAGTGCTAGTGCGGGACTAACAAACCGCCGGGAGACCCAGTACTTC. Protein sequence: CSASAGLTNRRETQYF.

The V gene is TRBV19, the J gene TRBJ1-5; D is perhaps TRBD1 (5 bases). Germline-derived CDR1 and CDR2 are LNHDA and SQIVND (reference sequence). V was shortened by 1 base and J by 4 bases, with 14 bases between the two germline ends. The CDR3 consists of 16 residues. The CDR3 here is CASSIGGGLGNQPQHF. Written as DNA, the CDR3 is TGTGCCAGTAGTATAGGGGGGGGTCTGGGAAATCAGCCCCAGCATTTT.

The rearrangement uses TRBV7-9 and TRBJ2-3; TRBD1 matches at 8 bases. V was clipped by 5 bases and J by 1 base; unmatched bases: 5. CDR3 length equals 15 residues. Germline V lookup: CDR1 SEHNR, CDR2 FQNEAQ (reference sequence). The CDR3 DNA is TGTGCCAGCAGCCGGACGGACAGGGGCACAGATACGCAGTATTTT. This codes for CASSRTDRGTDTQYF.

V and J are TRBV24-1 and TRBJ1-2, with TRBD1 identical over 7 bases. V was clipped by 9 bases and J by 7 bases; unmatched bases: 7. The CDR3 runs 12 residues. Germline values: CDR1 KGHDR, CDR2 SFDVKD. The CDR3 nucleotides read TGTGCCACCTCCGACAGGGACGGTGGCTACACCTTC. Translation: CATSDRDGGYTF.

The V gene is TRBV6-5, the J gene TRBJ1-3, with 8 bases fitting TRBD1. J gave up 2 bases and V 0 bases, and 3 bases lay outside the gene matches. From germline, CDR1 is MNHEY and CDR2 SVGAGI. The CDR3 length is 16 residues. The CDR3 here is CASSYSQGATGNTIYF. In DNA form, the CDR3 reads TGTGCCAGCAGTTACTCGCAGGGGGCTACTGGAAACACCATATATTTT.

This chain joins TRBV11-3 and TRBJ2-3; 7 bases agree with TRBD1. Unmatched junction bases numbered 4, after V lost 3 bases and J lost 4 bases. This CDR3 contains 14 residues. Germline CDR1 is SGHNT and CDR2 is YENEEA. CDR3 sequence reads: CASSFGQVADTQYF. The CDR3, as DNA: TGTGCCAGCAGCTTTGGACAGGTGGCAGATACGCAGTATTTT.

The rearrangement uses TRBV5-3 and TRBJ2-4; the D is unclear. TRBV5-3 counts as an open reading frame of uncertain function. CDR3 length: 12 residues. Trimming stripped 0 bases from V and 8 bases from J, with 6 bases between. The CDR3 coding sequence is TGTGCCAGAAGCTTGGGAGGCGACATTCAGTACTTC. Translation gives CARSLGGDIQYF.

The chain employs TRBV6-2 or TRBV6-3 and TRBJ2-7; 8 bases map to TRBD2. Germline values: CDR1 MNHEY, CDR2 SVGEGT. The CDR3 is 15 amino acids. Unmatched junction bases numbered 5, after V lost 2 bases and J lost 2 bases. In DNA form, the CDR3 reads TGTGCCAGCAGTTACAGGGTAGCGGGGCCCTACGAGCAGTACTTC. Its protein is CASSYRVAGPYEQYF.

V and J are TRBV5-8 and TRBJ2-2, with 7 bases lining up with TRBD1. Germline V CDR1 and CDR2: SGHTS, YDEGEE. The CDR3 contains 16 residues. After removal of 0 bases from V and 6 bases from J, the junction contained 8 bases not matched to a gene. The CDR3 bases are TGTGCCAGCAGCTTGGCGACAGGGTCCAGTCCCGGGGAGCTGTTTTTT. Protein sequence: CASSLATGSSPGELFF. Full variable domain (missing parts from reference TRBV5-8 and TRBJ2-2): EAGVTQSPTHLIKTRGQQATLRCSPISGHTSVYWYQQALGLGLQFLLWYDEGEERNRGNFPPRFSGRQFPNYSSELNVNALELEDSALYLCASSLATGSSPGELFFGEGSRLTVL.

The chain employs TRBV19 and TRBJ2-3; 8 bases are a match to TRBD1. The germline V gene encodes CDR1 LNHDA and CDR2 SQIVND (reference sequence). The CDR3 loop spans 13 amino acids. V dropped 10 bases and J dropped 6; count of bases not matched to a gene: 9. CDR3 sequence reads: CATAGTGGDTQYF. In DNA, the CDR3 is TGTGCCACAGCCGGGACAGGCGGCGATACGCAGTATTTT.

The genes are TRBV19 and TRBJ1-2; D unresolved. Trimming stripped 4 bases from V and 4 bases from J, with 7 bases between. This CDR3 contains 12 residues. The germline V gene encodes CDR1 LNHDA and CDR2 SQIVND (reference sequence). CDR3 protein: CASSSTSYGYTF. CDR3 bases: TGTGCCAGTAGTAGTACCAGCTATGGCTACACCTTC.

The CDR3 sequence: CASSLVGGREQYF. DNA of the CDR3: TGTGCCAGCAGCTTGGTAGGAGGGCGCGAGCAGTACTTC. The rearrangement links TRBV11-2 to TRBJ2-7; maybe TRBD2 (6 bases). The CDR3 is 13 residues long. Germline CDR1 and CDR2: SGHAT and FQNNGV. Trimming stripped 3 bases from V and 6 bases from J, with 12 bases between.

V gene TRBV27 combines with J gene TRBJ1-1; tentatively, D is TRBD1 (5 bases). Deletions cut 6 bases from V and 0 bases from J, with 11 bases between. The CDR3 extends over 14 amino acids. The germline CDR1 and CDR2 sequences are MNHEY and SMNVEV (reference sequence). The CDR3 reads CASRQAGMNTEAFF. The CDR3 DNA is TGTGCCAGCAGACAGGCCGGCATGAACACTGAAGCTTTCTTT.

The rearrangement joins TRBV7-6 to TRBJ1-1; 7 nucleotides align to TRBD1. The CDR3 covers 14 residues. With V trimmed by 3 bases and J by 4 bases, 5 bases remained unmatched. Germline lookup yields CDR1 SGHVS and CDR2 FNYEAQ. The DNA of the CDR3 is TGTGCCAGCAGCTTTCGGACAGGCCCCACTGAAGCTTTCTTT. It encodes CASSFRTGPTEAFF.

The chain joins TRBV7-9 to TRBJ1-2, with a possible D match to TRBD1 (6 bases). Trimming stripped 1 base from V and 8 bases from J, with 17 bases between. Per germline, CDR1 SEHNR and CDR2 FQNEAQ (reference sequence). The CDR3 is 15 residues long. The CDR3 protein is CASSLGAQGLEGYTF. The CDR3 DNA reads TGTGCCAGCAGCTTAGGGGCTCAGGGGTTAGAGGGCTACACCTTC.

The CDR3 protein is CASSHSRDTQYF. CDR3 coding DNA: TGCGCCAGCAGCCATTCCAGGGATACGCAGTATTTT. V gene TRBV4-3 combines with J gene TRBJ2-3; D ambiguous. Trimming took 3 bases from V and 6 from J, leaving 7 bases between them. This CDR3 comprises 12 residues. Germline assignment: CDR1 LGHNA and CDR2 YSLEER.

The chain links TRBV7-2 to TRBJ1-4; D may be TRBD1 (6 bases). The CDR3 is made up of 17 amino acids. Trimming shortened V by 4 bases and J by 8 bases, and 23 bases separated the two germline ends. Germline CDR1 reads SGHTA; CDR2 reads FQGNSA. In DNA form, the CDR3 reads TGTGCCAGCAGCTATGGACAGCTTTTGGGAAAGGGAGAAAAACTGTTTTTT. Translation gives CASSYGQLLGKGEKLFF. The variable domain in full, with the rest retrieved from reference TRBV7-2 and TRBJ1-4, is GAGVSQSPSNKVTEKGKDVELRCDPISGHTALYWYRQSLGQGLEFLIYFQGNSAPDKSGLPSDRFSAERTGGSVSTLTIQRTQQEDSAVYLCASSYGQLLGKGEKLFFGSGTQLSVL.

J is TRBJ2-5 and V is TRBV6-1, with 7 bases matching TRBD2. V was pared by 0 bases and J by 5 bases, with 9 bases of the junction left unmatched. The CDR3 is 16 residues long. Germline V gives CDR1 MNHNS, CDR2 SASEGT. For the CDR3, the DNA is TGTGCCAGCAGTGAAGCGAAATTGGCGGGGGTTGAGACCCAGTACTTC. Its translation is CASSEAKLAGVETQYF.

This clone was seen more than once but under ten times. The J gene is TRBJ2-6, the V gene TRBV7-2; 8 positions agree with TRBD1. The V gene's germline CDR1 is SGHTA and CDR2 FQGNSA. V trimming: 5 bases; J trimming: 3 bases; junction bases outside the gene matches: 12. The CDR3 has 18 residues. DNA of the CDR3: TGTGCCAGCAGCACCTCAGGGGGCGCATTCAATGGGGCCAACGTCCTGACTTTC. It yields the protein CASSTSGGAFNGANVLTF.

V is TRBV7-9 and J is TRBJ1-3; D not resolved. Germline V gene data show CDR1 as SEHNR and CDR2 as FQNEAQ (reference sequence). V was cut by 4 bases and J by 0 bases, with 10 bases left in between. The CDR3 consists of 15 residues. The CDR3: CASSSRINSGNTIYF. Written as DNA, the CDR3 is TGTGCCAGCAGCTCCAGGATCAACTCTGGAAACACCATATATTTT.

This clone has only a few counts. V usage is TRBV2 and J usage is TRBJ1-5; D remains ambiguous. The CDR3 covers 12 residues. Germline V CDR1 and CDR2: SNHLY, FYNNEI. V was trimmed by 5 bases and J by 5 bases, leaving 7 bases between them. The CDR3 coding sequence is TGTGCCAGCAGTAACCGGGATCAGCCCCAGCATTTT. It specifies CASSNRDQPQHF.